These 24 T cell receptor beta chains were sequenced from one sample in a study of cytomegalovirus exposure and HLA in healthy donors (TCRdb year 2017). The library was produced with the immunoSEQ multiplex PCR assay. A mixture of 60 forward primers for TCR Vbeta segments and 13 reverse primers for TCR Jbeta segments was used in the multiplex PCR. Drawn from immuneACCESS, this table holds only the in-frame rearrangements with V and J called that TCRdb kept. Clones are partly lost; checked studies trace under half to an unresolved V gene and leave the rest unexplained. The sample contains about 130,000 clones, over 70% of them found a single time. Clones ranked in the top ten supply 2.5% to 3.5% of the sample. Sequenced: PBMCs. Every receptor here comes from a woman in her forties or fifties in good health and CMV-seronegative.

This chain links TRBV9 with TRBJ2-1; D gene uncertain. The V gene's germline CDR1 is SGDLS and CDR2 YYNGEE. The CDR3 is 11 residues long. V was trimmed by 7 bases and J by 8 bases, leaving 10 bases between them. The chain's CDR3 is CASGPDHEQFF. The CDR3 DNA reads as TGTGCCAGCGGCCCTGATCATGAGCAGTTCTTC.

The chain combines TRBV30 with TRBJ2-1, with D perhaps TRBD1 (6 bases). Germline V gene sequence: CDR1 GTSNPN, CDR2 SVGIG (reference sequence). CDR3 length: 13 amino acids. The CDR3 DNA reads TGTGTCTGTAAGCAGGGGTCCTACAATGAGCAGTTCTTC. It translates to CVCKQGSYNEQFF.

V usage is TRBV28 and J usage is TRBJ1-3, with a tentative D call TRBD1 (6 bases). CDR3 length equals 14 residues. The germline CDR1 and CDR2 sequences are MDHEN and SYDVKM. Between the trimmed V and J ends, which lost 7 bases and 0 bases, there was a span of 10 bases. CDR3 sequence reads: CASTRGSSGNTIYF. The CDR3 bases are TGTGCCAGCACGAGGGGGAGCTCTGGAAACACCATATATTTT.

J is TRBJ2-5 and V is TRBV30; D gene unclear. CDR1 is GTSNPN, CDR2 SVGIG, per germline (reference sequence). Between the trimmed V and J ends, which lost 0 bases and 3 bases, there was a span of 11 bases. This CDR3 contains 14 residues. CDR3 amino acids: CAWSVPPREETQYF. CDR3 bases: TGTGCCTGGAGTGTACCCCCCCGCGAAGAGACCCAGTACTTC.

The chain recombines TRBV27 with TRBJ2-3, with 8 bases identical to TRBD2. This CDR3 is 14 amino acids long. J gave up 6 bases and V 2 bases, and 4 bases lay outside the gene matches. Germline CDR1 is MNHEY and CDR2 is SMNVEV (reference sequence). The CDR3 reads CASSLLPGGDTQYF. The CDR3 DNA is TGTGCCAGCAGTTTACTTCCGGGGGGGGATACGCAGTATTTT.

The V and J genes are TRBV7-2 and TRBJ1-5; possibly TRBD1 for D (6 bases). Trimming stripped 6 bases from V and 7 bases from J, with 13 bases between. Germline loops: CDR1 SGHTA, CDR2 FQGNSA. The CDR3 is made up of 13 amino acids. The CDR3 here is CASRLEQGQPQHF. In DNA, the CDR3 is TGTGCCAGCAGACTAGAACAGGGCCAGCCCCAGCATTTT. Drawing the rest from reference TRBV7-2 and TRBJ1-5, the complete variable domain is GAGVSQSPSNKVTEKGKDVELRCDPISGHTALYWYRQSLGQGLEFLIYFQGNSAPDKSGLPSDRFSAERTGGSVSTLTIQRTQQEDSAVYLCASRLEQGQPQHFGDGTRLSIL.

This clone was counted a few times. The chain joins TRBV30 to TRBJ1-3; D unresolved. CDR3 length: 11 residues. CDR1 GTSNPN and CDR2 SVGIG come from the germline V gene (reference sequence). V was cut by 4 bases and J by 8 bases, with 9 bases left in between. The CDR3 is CAWIPGDTIYF. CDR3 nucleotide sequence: TGTGCCTGGATCCCCGGGGACACCATATATTTT.

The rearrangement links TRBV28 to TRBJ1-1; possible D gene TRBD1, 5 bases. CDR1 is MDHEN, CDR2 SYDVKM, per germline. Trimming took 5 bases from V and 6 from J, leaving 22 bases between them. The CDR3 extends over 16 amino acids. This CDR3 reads CASSRTGGGSVAEAFF. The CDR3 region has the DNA TGTGCCAGCAGTAGGACGGGGGGGGGTTCCGTGGCTGAAGCTTTCTTT.

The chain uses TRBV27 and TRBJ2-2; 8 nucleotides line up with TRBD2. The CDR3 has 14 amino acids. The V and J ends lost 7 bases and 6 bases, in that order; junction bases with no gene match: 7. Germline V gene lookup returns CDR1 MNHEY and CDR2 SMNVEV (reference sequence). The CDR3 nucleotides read TGTGCCAGCAACGGGGGGGGGCTTGCCGGGGAGCTGTTTTTT. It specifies CASNGGGLAGELFF.

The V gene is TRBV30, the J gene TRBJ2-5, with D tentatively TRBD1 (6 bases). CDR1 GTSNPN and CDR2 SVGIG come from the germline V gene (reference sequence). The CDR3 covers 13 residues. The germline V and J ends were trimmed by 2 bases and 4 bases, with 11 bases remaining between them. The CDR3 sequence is CAWSFRGTETQYF. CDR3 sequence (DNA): TGTGCCTGGAGTTTCAGGGGTACAGAGACCCAGTACTTC. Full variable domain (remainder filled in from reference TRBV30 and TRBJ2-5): SQTIHQWPATLVQPVGSPLSLECTVEGTSNPNLYWYRQAAGRGLQLLFYSVGIGQISSEVPQNLSASRPQDRQFILSSKKLLLSDSGFYLCAWSFRGTETQYFGPGTRLLVL.

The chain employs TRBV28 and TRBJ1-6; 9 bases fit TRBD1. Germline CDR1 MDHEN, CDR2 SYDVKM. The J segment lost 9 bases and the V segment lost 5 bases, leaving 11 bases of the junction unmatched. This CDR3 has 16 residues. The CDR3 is CASSAPGQGYVSPLHF. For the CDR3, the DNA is TGTGCCAGCAGTGCCCCGGGACAGGGCTACGTTTCACCCCTCCACTTT.

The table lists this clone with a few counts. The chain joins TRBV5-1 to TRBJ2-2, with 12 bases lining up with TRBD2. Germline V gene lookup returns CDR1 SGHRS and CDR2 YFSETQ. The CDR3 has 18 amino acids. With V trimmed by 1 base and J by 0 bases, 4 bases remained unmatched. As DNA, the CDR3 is TGCGCCAGCAGCTTGTTACTAGCGGGAGGTACGAACACCGGGGAGCTGTTTTTT. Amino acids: CASSLLLAGGTNTGELFF. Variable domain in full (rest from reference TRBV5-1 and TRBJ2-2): KAGVTQTPRYLIKTRGQQVTLSCSPISGHRSVSWYQQTPGQGLQFLFEYFSETQRNKGNFPGRFSGRQFSNSRSEMNVSTLELGDSALYLCASSLLLAGGTNTGELFFGEGSRLTVL.

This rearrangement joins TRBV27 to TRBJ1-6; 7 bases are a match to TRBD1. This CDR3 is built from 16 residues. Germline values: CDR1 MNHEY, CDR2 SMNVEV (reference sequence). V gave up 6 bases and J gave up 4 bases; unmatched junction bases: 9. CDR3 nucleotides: TGTGCCAGCAGGCAAACCGGGACAGTGTATAATTCACCCCTCCACTTT. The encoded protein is CASRQTGTVYNSPLHF.

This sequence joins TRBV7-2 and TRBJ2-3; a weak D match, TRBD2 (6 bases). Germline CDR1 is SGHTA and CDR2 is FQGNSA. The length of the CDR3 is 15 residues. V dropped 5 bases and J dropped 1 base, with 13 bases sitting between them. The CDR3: CASSSDGGGTDTQYF. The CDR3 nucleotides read TGTGCCAGCAGCAGCGACGGGGGAGGCACAGATACGCAGTATTTT.

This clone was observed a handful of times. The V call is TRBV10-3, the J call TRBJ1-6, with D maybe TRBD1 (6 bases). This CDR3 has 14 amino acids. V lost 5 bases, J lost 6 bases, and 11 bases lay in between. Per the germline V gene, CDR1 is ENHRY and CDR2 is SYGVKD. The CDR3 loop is CAISLGQLNSPLHF. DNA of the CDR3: TGTGCCATCAGTTTAGGACAGCTTAATTCACCCCTCCACTTT.

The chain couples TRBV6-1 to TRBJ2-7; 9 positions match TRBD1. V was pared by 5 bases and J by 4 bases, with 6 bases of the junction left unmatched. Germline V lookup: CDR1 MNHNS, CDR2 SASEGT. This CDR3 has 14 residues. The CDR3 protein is CASSTGTGLYEQYF. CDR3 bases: TGTGCCAGCAGTACCGGGACAGGGCTTTACGAGCAGTACTTC.

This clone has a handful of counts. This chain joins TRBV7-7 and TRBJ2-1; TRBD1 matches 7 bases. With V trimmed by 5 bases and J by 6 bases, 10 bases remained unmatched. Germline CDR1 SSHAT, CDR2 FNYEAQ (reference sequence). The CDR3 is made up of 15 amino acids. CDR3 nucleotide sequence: TGTGCCAGCAGCCTCAGTAGGGGGCCCCTCAATGAGCAGTTCTTC. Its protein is CASSLSRGPLNEQFF.

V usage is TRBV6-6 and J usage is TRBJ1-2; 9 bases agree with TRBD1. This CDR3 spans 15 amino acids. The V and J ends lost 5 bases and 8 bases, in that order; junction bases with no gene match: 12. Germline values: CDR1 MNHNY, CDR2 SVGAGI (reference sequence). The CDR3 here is CASSDGTGQGNGYTF. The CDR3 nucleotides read TGTGCCAGCAGTGACGGTACGGGACAGGGAAACGGCTACACCTTC.

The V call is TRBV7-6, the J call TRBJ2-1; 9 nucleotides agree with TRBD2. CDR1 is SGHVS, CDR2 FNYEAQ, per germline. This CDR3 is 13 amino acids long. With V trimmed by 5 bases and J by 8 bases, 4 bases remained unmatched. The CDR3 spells CASSLGLAYEQFF. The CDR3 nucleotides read TGTGCCAGCAGCCTGGGACTAGCTTATGAGCAGTTCTTC.

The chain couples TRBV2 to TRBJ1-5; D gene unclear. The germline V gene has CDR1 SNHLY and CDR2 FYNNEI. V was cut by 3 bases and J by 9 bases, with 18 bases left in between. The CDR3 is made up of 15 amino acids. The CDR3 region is CASSDGGSGSWPQHF. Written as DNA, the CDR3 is TGTGCCAGCAGTGATGGCGGTTCGGGTTCCTGGCCCCAGCATTTT.

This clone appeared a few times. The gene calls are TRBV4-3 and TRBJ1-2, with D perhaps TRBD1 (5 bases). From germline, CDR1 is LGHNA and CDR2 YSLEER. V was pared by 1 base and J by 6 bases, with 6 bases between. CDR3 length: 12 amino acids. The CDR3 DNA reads TGCGCCAGCAGCCAAGGCAGGGATGGCTACACCTTC. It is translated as CASSQGRDGYTF.

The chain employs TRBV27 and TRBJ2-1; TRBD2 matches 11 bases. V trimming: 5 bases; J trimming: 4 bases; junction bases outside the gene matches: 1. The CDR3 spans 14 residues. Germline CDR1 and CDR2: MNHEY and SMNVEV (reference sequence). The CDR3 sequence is CASSLAGGYNEQFF. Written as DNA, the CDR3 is TGTGCCAGCAGTCTAGCGGGAGGTTACAATGAGCAGTTCTTC.

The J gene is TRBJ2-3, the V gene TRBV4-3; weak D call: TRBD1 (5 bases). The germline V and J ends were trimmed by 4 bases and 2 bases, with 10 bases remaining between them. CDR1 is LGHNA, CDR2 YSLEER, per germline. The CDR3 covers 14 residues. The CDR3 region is CASSLDSSTDTQYF. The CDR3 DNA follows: TGCGCCAGCAGCCTCGACAGTTCCACAGATACGCAGTATTTT.

DNA for the CDR3: TGTGCCAGCAGCTTTGGGGGCGACTACACAGATACGCAGTATTTT. Protein sequence: CASSFGGDYTDTQYF. The chain couples TRBV11-3 to TRBJ2-3, with D perhaps matching TRBD1 (6 bases). The germline gives CDR1 SGHNT, CDR2 YENEEA. The CDR3 contains 15 residues. V was clipped by 3 bases and J by 2 bases, with 12 bases between them.